Given below is one T cell receptor (beta chain) in context. Its target is unknown. Stated treatment: around 19 received Ad26.COV2.S at low or high dose, single or two shots; 5 received placebo; per-sample allocation not given. Collection of the samples took place on day 63 after the first injection of vaccine or placebo. Whoever gave the sample was an adult aged 18-55 years in Boston. As its vector, the vaccine had Ad26, which expressed Wuhan-strain SARS-CoV-2 spike. This sample is part of a study of Ad26.COV2.S vaccination and SARS-CoV-2 variants. Study-wide background: Intramuscular Ad26.COV2.S at 5x10^10 or 1x10^11 viral particles. Regarding the study as a whole: Responses of spike-specific T cells (both CD8+ and CD4+) reportedly showed substantial breadth after vaccination.

Only in-frame clones appear in the TCRdb table, and some are missing; sequencing was by immunoSEQ multiplex PCR. The data contain approximately 300,000 clones, about 86% of them singletons. The V gene's germline CDR1 is LGHNA and CDR2 YNFKEQ. Deletions cut 6 bases from V and 0 bases from J, with 15 bases between. The CDR3 loop spans 15 amino acids. The input for sequencing was peripheral blood, taken in a trial of Ad26.COV2.S vaccine versus placebo. The chain is built from TRBV4-2 and TRBJ2-7; no definite D call. This TCR came from a person aged 18 to 59 who received the Ad26.COV2.S COVID-19 vaccine or a placebo. The CDR3 spells CASSPDLRSSYEQYF. CDR3 sequence (DNA): TGTGCCAGCAGTCCTGACTTACGCAGCTCCTACGAGCAGTACTTC.